This entry features one T cell receptor (beta chain) sequence. Its cognate antigen has yet to be identified. No base qualities exist here, and no much larger clone lies one base off it. These data come from a study of cytomegalovirus exposure and HLA in healthy donors (TCRdb year 2017). Regarding the research as a whole: According to a later analysis, one platform produced both the 110 or so validation repertoires and the roughly 650 repertoires of the first cohort. Along with the approximately 700-subject first cohort, a separate validation cohort of around 110 different subjects was used. To predict cytomegalovirus infection status, the study brought together high-throughput TCR immunosequencing, statistical association of individual TCRs with disease status, and machine learning. The study aimed to test whether cataloging public T cell receptors could reveal signatures of past pathogen exposure. Study-wide findings and limitations: According to the authors, the approach could potentially be generalized to other disease states and immunological phenotypes. Across donors, most TCR sequences were observed very rarely, whereas some public TCRs were present in many individuals. The study listed 164 TCR beta chains as associated with cytomegalovirus. The classifier was reported to diagnose cytomegalovirus status with high specificity and sensitivity in both the original cohort and the validation cohort. In vitro tests confirmed that a few of the cytomegalovirus-associated TCR beta chains recognize cytomegalovirus antigens. In a later analysis, TCRs clustered in the first cohort were found to also tend to co-occur in the 130 or so validation repertoires, with 94% of cluster scores above 0. A later analysis had no HLA typing for the validation cohort, so co-occurrence there was scored across all 120 repertoires.

The library was produced with the immunoSEQ multiplex PCR assay. As for the original processing: A statistical classification framework was developed to diagnose cytomegalovirus status using the catalog of TCR beta chain sequences. TCRdb took over this immuneACCESS table, retaining in-frame rearrangements with V and J assigned. Such tables are incomplete; in checked studies, under half of the missing clones stem from an unresolved V gene, and the remainder is unexplained. That table is the source of V, J and clone size, and D and trimming were worked out from the DNA. This sample holds 50,000 to 80,000 clones; about 89% were observed only once. The ten largest account for approximately 1.5% of the sample. The CDR3 contains 14 residues, cysteine and phenylalanine counted. The entry retains the CDR3 DNA only, 42 bases that are in frame from base 1. CDR1 and CDR2 (MGHRA, YSYEKL) derive from the germline V gene. From V the trimming removes 5 bases and from J it removes 8 bases, while the gene matches leave 8 bases of the junction unaccounted for.

The donors belonged to the validation cohort of over a hundred subjects, which was separate from the approximately 700-subject first cohort. The TCR was taken from a woman aged 18-29 years in good health and CMV-seronegative. Sample: PBMCs. In this chain, TRBV4-1 is recombined with TRBJ1-5; 8 junctional bases match TRBD1. The nucleotide sequence is given as TGCGCCAGCAGCTGGGGGACAGGTCTGGAGCCCCAGCATTTT. Its coded protein is CASSWGTGLEPQHF.